This T cell receptor (beta chain) was recorded in a study of cytomegalovirus exposure and HLA in healthy donors. Study background: Approximately 180 million T cells yielded 120 million or so unique TCR beta sequences, as an earlier analysis found.

The PCR used 60 Vbeta and 13 Jbeta primers. Here immunoSEQ multiplex PCR was the method, and the copy in TCRdb shows in-frame clones only, minus some. This table holds about 120,000 clones, 60% to 85% found once. As concerns this clone: The antigen is undetermined.

Study outcomes and limitations: Rarity characterized most TCR sequences, yet some public TCRs appeared in many donors. In terms of immune exposure information, only CMV serostatus was available. A missense DCLRE1C variant was associated with V- and J-gene trimming of TCR beta chains in a later analysis, and an independent cohort replicated the association.

V lost 5 bases and J 5 bases, leaving 12 bases between the germline ends. The CDR3 is 13 residues long. Germline V CDR1 and CDR2: SGDLS, YYNGEE. V and J are TRBV9 and TRBJ2-3, with D tentatively TRBD2 (6 bases). Sequenced: PBMCs. The source of this sequence is a woman aged 40 to 50 in good health and CMV-seropositive. In nucleotides, the CDR3 is TGTGCCAGCAGGGGGGGAGCCGGAGATACGCAGTATTTT. Its protein product is CASRGGAGDTQYF. The entire variable domain, with the rest obtained from reference TRBV9 and TRBJ2-3, is as follows: DSGVTQTPKHLITATGQRVTLRCSPRSGDLSVYWYQQSLDQGLQFLIQYYNGEERAKGNILERFSAQQFPDLHSELNLSSLELGDSALYFCASRGGAGDTQYFGPGTRLTVL.